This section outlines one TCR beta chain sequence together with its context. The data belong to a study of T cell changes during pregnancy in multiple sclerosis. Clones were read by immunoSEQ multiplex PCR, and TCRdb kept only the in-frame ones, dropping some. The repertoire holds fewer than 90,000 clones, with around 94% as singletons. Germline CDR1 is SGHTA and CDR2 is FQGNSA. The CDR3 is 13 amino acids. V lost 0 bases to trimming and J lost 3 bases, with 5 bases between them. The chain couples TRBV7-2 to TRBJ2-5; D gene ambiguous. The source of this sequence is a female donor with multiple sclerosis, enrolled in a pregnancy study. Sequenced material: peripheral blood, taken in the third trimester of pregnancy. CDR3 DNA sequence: TGTGCCAGCAGCTTAGCGGCAAAAGAGACCCAGTACTTC. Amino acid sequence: CASSLAAKETQYF.